This T cell receptor beta chain was identified during a study of blood T cell repertoires in COVID-19. This CDR3 spans 16 amino acids. CDR1 is SGDLS and CDR2 is YYNGEE in the germline V gene. Comments on this clone: At one of its ends the junction is not consistent with the germline gene, which may arise from a read error.

Under the authors' procedure: The authors estimated nucleated cell counts from reference gene primer amplification. Assay used: immunoSEQ multiplex PCR; TCRdb lists only in-frame clones, some missing. V and J calls plus clone size are reproduced from that table; the DNA served to infer D and trimming. The data contain about 360,000 clones, 80% to 90% of them singletons. Sequenced input: peripheral blood. The V gene is TRBV9, the J gene TRBJ1-2; 9 bases agree with TRBD1. The sequence derives from an older woman with COVID-19, enrolled during active disease. DNA for the CDR3: TGTGCCAGCAGCGTAGCCCGGGACAGGGCCGATAATGGGTACACCTTC. Translating gives CASSVARDRADNGYTF.